The 5 T cell receptor beta chains in this list originate from one sample, sequenced in a study of T cells in Graves' hyperthyroidism and ophthalmopathy. Regions amplified from RNA transcripts were the TCR beta CDR3 regions. Using the HTBI primer set, a first-round RT-PCR was run on the TCR CDR3. MiXCR, run by TCRdb on the multiplex PCR reads, gives a single entry per CDR3 protein. In the table there are a few hundred thousand distinct CDR3 sequences, 17% of which are singletons. Material: blood. Receptors originate from a woman between 18 and 30 years old with Graves' ophthalmopathy.

This clonotype was seen ten or more times. The chain combines TRBV27 with TRBJ1-3; D gene uncertain. This CDR3 contains 15 residues. The germline CDR1 and CDR2 sequences are MNHEY and SMNVEV (reference sequence). The germline V and J ends were trimmed by 5 bases and 6 bases, with 17 bases remaining between them. The CDR3 reads CASSKRTDVENTIYF. Written as DNA, the CDR3 is TGTGCCAGCAGTAAGAGGACGGACGTGGAAAACACCATATATTTT.

The chain couples TRBV19 to TRBJ1-2; no definite D call. Germline V gives CDR1 LNHDA, CDR2 SQIVND (reference sequence). The CDR3 has 13 amino acids. V lost 5 bases to trimming and J lost 6 bases, with 13 bases between them. CDR3 loop: CASSVLAVDGYTF. As DNA, the CDR3 is TGTGCCAGTAGTGTTTTGGCGGTTGATGGCTACACCTTC.

The chain combines TRBV5-1 with TRBJ2-3; D remains unclear. V was cut by 4 bases and J by 2 bases, with 14 bases left in between. Germline V gives CDR1 SGHRS, CDR2 YFSETQ. The CDR3 has 15 residues. CDR3 residues: CASSPANVITDTQYF. CDR3 in DNA: TGCGCCAGCAGCCCTGCTAACGTGATCACAGATACGCAGTATTTT.

This clonotype came up a few times. The genes are TRBV12-3 or TRBV12-4 and TRBJ1-5, with 7 bases lining up with TRBD1. The CDR3 is made up of 15 amino acids. Trimming took 4 bases from V and 2 from J; bases not matched to a gene: 5. The CDR3 is CASSSPGTGNQPQHF. For the CDR3, the DNA is TGTGCCAGCAGTTCCCCCGGGACAGGCAATCAGCCCCAGCATTTT.

The table lists this clonotype with many counts. V is TRBV19 and J is TRBJ2-1; D is unresolved. CDR1 and CDR2 from the germline V gene are LNHDA and SQIVND (reference sequence). The V end lost 4 bases, the J end lost 4 bases, and 14 bases lay between the germline ends. The CDR3 runs to 15 residues. This CDR3 is CASSNRLEGYNEQFF. CDR3 in DNA: TGTGCCAGTAGTAATAGGCTCGAAGGGTACAATGAGCAGTTCTTC.